This T cell receptor beta chain came from a study of tumor T cells in aggressive B-cell lymphoma. TCRdb keeps only in-frame clones here, not all; method: immunoSEQ multiplex PCR. The table shows just over 1,500 clones, with 93% occurring only once. This CDR3 comprises 16 residues. CDR1 and CDR2 (germline): SGDLS, YYNGEE. J was trimmed by 1 base and V by 0 bases; bases with no gene match: 5. This clone showed up just once. This chain uses TRBV9 with TRBJ2-7, with 9 nucleotides matching TRBD2. This clonotype was obtained from an adult with diffuse large B cell lymphoma. Material: tumor tissue. CDR3 region: CASSVGGAGGSYEQYF. The CDR3 DNA reads TGTGCCAGCAGCGTAGGCGGAGCGGGGGGTTCCTACGAGCAGTACTTC.